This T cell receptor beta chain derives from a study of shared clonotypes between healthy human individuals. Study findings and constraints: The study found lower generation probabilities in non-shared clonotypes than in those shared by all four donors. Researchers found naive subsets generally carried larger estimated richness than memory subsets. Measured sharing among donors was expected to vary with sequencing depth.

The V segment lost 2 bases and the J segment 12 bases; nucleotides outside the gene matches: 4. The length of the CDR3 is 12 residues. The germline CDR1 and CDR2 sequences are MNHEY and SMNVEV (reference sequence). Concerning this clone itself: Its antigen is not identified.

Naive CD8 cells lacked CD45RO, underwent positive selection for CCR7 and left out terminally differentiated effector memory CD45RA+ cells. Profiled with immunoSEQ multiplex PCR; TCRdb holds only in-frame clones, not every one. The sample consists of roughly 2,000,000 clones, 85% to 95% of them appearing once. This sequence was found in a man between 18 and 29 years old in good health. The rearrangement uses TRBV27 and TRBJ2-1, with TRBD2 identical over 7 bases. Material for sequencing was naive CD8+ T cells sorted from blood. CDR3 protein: CASSLQRDRQFF. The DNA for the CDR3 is TGTGCCAGCAGTTTACAGCGGGATCGGCAGTTCTTC.